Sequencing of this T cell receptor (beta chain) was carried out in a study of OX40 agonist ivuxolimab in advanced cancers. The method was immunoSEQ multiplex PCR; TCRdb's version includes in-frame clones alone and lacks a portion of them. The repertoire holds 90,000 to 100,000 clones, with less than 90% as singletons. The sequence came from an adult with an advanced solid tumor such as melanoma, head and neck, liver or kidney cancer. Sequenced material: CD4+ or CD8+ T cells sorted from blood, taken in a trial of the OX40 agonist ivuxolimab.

The CDR3 loop reads CASSSPAGANYGYTF. In DNA form, the CDR3 reads TGTGCCAGCAGCTCGCCTGCGGGGGCCAACTATGGCTACACCTTC. The gene calls are TRBV7-9 and TRBJ1-2, with D possibly being TRBD1 (6 bases). This CDR3 spans 15 amino acids. Looked up from germline, CDR1 is SEHNR and CDR2 is FQNEAQ (reference sequence). V dropped 4 bases and J dropped 2 bases, with 14 bases sitting between them.